The 10 T cell receptor beta chains below were found in one sample sequenced in a study of response to subunit inactivated influenza vaccine. MiXCR, run by TCRdb on the RT-PCR reads, gives a single entry per CDR3 protein. The table shows some 600,000 distinct CDR3 sequences, with 13% to 15% occurring only once. The sequenced sample was PBMCs from blood, obtained less than 15 days before vaccination. These receptors all stem from a man between 50 and 59 years old who received an inactivated influenza vaccine.

This chain uses TRBV3-1 with TRBJ2-7; TRBD2 is a possible D gene (6 bases). The germline V and J ends were trimmed by 3 bases and 6 bases, with 24 bases remaining between them. The CDR3 has 17 residues. Per germline, CDR1 LGHDT and CDR2 YNNKEL (reference sequence). CDR3 in DNA: TGTGCCAGCAGCCAGGACCCGATGACTAGATGGTACGTCGAGCAGTACTTC. It yields the protein CASSQDPMTRWYVEQYF.

There are a few counts of this clonotype. The CDR3 here is CASSFRLAGGLKDEQFF. The CDR3 nucleotides read TGTGCCAGCAGTTTCCGACTAGCGGGGGGGCTTAAGGATGAGCAGTTCTTC. The chain links TRBV12-3 or TRBV12-4 to TRBJ2-1; the match to TRBD2 covers 14 bases. CDR3 size: 17 residues. Trimming cost V 3 bases and J 8 bases; bases outside gene matches: 9.

This clonotype was detected ten times or more. V gene TRBV29-1 combines with J gene TRBJ2-5; 7 bases agree with TRBD1. With 6 bases clipped from V and 2 bases from J, the junction kept 6 bases outside the gene matches. The CDR3 spans 13 residues. Germline-derived CDR1 and CDR2 are SQVTM and ANQGSEA. In DNA, the CDR3 is TGCAGCGTCACCGGGACAGTACAAGAGACCCAGTACTTC. Its translation: CSVTGTVQETQYF.

This CDR3 reads CSAAGGWTEAFF. Written as DNA, the CDR3 is TGCAGTGCAGCAGGGGGCTGGACTGAAGCTTTCTTT. This chain connects TRBV20-1 to TRBJ1-1; 8 bases line up with TRBD1. Per the germline V gene, CDR1 is DFQATT and CDR2 is SNEGSKA (reference sequence). Trimming removed 6 bases from V and 5 bases from J; junction bases left unmatched: 5. CDR3 length: 12 residues.

This clonotype was observed at least ten times. CDR3 loop: CASSLGRTPISGANVLTF. CDR3 nucleotide sequence: TGCGCCAGCAGCTTGGGCCGGACACCGATTTCTGGGGCCAACGTCCTGACTTTC. The J gene is TRBJ2-6, the V gene TRBV5-1, with D perhaps matching TRBD1 (5 bases). V was clipped by 0 bases and J by 1 base, with 14 bases between them. CDR1 and CDR2 from the germline V gene are SGHRS and YFSETQ. The CDR3 loop spans 18 amino acids.

This chain connects TRBV10-2 to TRBJ2-7; TRBD1 matches 7 bases. J lost 12 bases, V lost 0 bases, and 2 bases had no gene match. This CDR3 is built from 11 residues. In germline, CDR1 is WSHSY, CDR2 SAAADI. In DNA form, the CDR3 reads TGCGCCAGCAGTGAGTCGACAGGGAGGTACTTC. Translation: CASSESTGRYF.

This clonotype came up a few times. The gene calls are TRBV6-2 or TRBV6-3 and TRBJ2-3, with D perhaps TRBD2 (5 bases). From germline, CDR1 is MNHEY and CDR2 SVGEGT. V lost 6 bases and J 5 bases, leaving 18 bases between the germline ends. The CDR3 is 15 residues long. Here the CDR3 DNA reads TGTGCCAGCAGGTTGATTCTGCCCGGGGTAGATACGCAGTATTTT. It specifies CASRLILPGVDTQYF.

The chain carries TRBV28 and TRBJ2-2, with 7 bases matching TRBD1. V lost 3 bases, J lost 5 bases, and 6 bases stayed unmatched. Germline loops: CDR1 MDHEN, CDR2 SYDVKM. CDR3 length: 15 amino acids. Here the CDR3 reads CASSFDRVRTGELFF. The CDR3, as DNA: TGTGCCAGCAGTTTTGACAGGGTCCGAACCGGGGAGCTGTTTTTT.

This chain uses TRBV7-2 with TRBJ2-7; TRBD1 aligns across 9 bases. Germline V gives CDR1 SGHTA, CDR2 FQGNSA. The CDR3 has 15 amino acids. Trimming cost V 1 base and J 6 bases; bases outside gene matches: 7. CDR3 sequence (DNA): TGTGCCAGCAGCTTAGAGGCCGGGACAGGGCGCGAGCAGTACTTC. Residues: CASSLEAGTGREQYF.

There are a few counts of this clonotype. The V call is TRBV24-1, the J call TRBJ2-1, with D possibly being TRBD1 or TRBD2 (7 bases each). This CDR3 has 22 residues. V shed 5 bases and J shed 0 bases, with 31 bases lying between them. The germline gives CDR1 KGHDR, CDR2 SFDVKD. The CDR3 region is CATSVPGGQSSGQTNSYNEQFF. In DNA form, the CDR3 reads TGTGCCACCAGTGTCCCCGGGGGACAGTCTAGCGGACAAACTAACTCCTACAATGAGCAGTTCTTC.